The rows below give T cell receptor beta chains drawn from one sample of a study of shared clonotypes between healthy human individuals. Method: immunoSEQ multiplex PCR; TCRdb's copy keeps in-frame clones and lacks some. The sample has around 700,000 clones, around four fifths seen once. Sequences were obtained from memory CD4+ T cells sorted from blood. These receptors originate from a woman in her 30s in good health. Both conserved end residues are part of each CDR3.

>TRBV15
CATSNPPVYEQYF
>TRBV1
CTNNGYGYTF
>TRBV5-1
CASGKGNTEAFF
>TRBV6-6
CASSYGGYTDTQYF
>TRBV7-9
CASSRLRETQYF
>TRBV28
CASSLDGTPSNQPQHF
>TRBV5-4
CASSELGQAFLRGGQETQYF
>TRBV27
CASSSLQGGPYGYTF
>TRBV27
CASLDRLNTEAFF
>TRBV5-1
CASSLSSGSRTDTQYF
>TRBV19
CASSRGTGVGTQYF
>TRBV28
CASSFNSRGGQPQHF
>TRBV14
CASSLLAGYEQYF
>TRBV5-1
CASGRDRGQDEQFF
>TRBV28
CASSLREGLFEQYF
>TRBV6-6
CASSYRRRREQYF
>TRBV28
CASYALQDNYGYTF
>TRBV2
CAGQNTGELFF
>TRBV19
CASRTPKDDTEAFF
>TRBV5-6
CASSFRTDPGTQYF
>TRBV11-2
CASSLDHGGQDEQYF
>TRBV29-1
CSADGSGGYEQYF
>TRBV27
CASSPLDRGDEQYF
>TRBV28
CASSLGFLASYEQYF
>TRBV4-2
CASSQTGLGDNEQFF
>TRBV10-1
CASSVGSRRTDTQYF
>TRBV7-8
CASSRGNYGYTF
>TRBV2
CASSESGQGKTQYF
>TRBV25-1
CASSEPSGGMTYNEQFF
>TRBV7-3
CASSLGVAPNTGELFF
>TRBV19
CASSNPPSEQYF
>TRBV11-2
CASSLGSNTEAFF
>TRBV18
CASSRDSRARGGYTF
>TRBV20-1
CSGQGMKTQYF
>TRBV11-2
CASSSRLAGGIGTGELFF
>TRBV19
CASSLRGRSDTQYF